This T cell receptor beta chain appears in the sequencing data of a study of CD8 T cells in ankylosing spondylitis. Study results and caveats: Certain motif variants had earlier appeared in reactive arthritis synovial fluid and blood. It was reported that disease-linked clones were significantly enriched in matched ankylosing spondylitis synovial fluid. Characteristic, it appeared, of ankylosing spondylitis blood was a TCR beta motif of eight highly homologous variants. Disease-associated clonotypes exhibited CD8+ identity and were relatively infrequent in peripheral blood.

V lost 3 bases and J 2 bases, leaving 11 bases between the germline ends. The germline V gene has CDR1 SQVTM and CDR2 ANQGSEA. This CDR3 spans 14 amino acids. This clonotype came up a few times. What it binds is not known. Quantitative 5'-RACE was performed with molecular barcodes, and it yielded the TCR beta libraries. A single record per CDR3 protein comes from TCRdb applying MiXCR to the 5' RACE reads. This sample carries roughly 350,000 distinct CDR3 sequences, 8% of them seen once, and the ten largest clones take more than 14%. This clonotype originated in a male donor with ankylosing spondylitis. This chain joins TRBV29-1 and TRBJ1-3; D is possibly TRBD1 (5 bases). The sequencing sample was made of blood, either unsorted or a sorted T cell fraction (not recorded which). CDR3 in amino acids: CSVERGVPGNTIYF. The CDR3 DNA sequence: TGCAGCGTTGAGAGAGGGGTGCCTGGAAACACCATATATTTT. The complete variable domain, with remaining parts taken from reference TRBV29-1 and TRBJ1-3, reads SAVISQKPSRDICQRGTSLTIQCQVDSQVTMMFWYRQQPGQSLTLIATANQGSEATYESGFVIDKFPISRPNLTFSTLTVSNMSPEDSSIYLCSVERGVPGNTIYFGEGSWLTVV.